This T cell receptor beta chain was sequenced during a study of CXCR3-negative and CXCR3-positive naive CD8 T cells (dated by TCRdb to the late 2010s). The study in broad terms: In total, around 150 million TRB reads were obtained, or roughly 1.5 +/- 0.3 million reads per library. Diversity and physicochemical repertoire analyses covered about a dozen donors pooled from two independent experiments. The TRBV-TRBJ cluster analysis covered naive subsets from 5 donors and memory cells from 3 donors.

Turning to this clonotype: It lacks a known antigen.

For every CD8+ T cell subset, over 250,000 cells were flow-sorted straight into RLT lysis buffer, and each subset was sorted in triplicate. Naive CD8+ T cells were defined stringently as CD45RO-CCR7+CD27+CD95- to exclude memory contaminants. Peripheral blood mononuclear cells were isolated from buffy coats using standard density gradient centrifugation. A FACSAria III was used to flow-sort naive CXCR3-negative and CXCR3-positive CD8+ T cells. Total RNA was extracted from sorted cells with an RNeasy Mini Kit. The sequencing machine was a NextSeq 550. The Human TCR Profiling Kit (MiLaboratory) was used to make UMI-labeled 5' RACE TRB cDNA libraries. cDNA synthesis used the entire amount of extracted RNA, and PCR amplification then used the entire amount of cDNA produced. Libraries were prepared in parallel with an identical number of PCR cycles. Under the source paper's analysis protocol: About 54,000 +/- 9,700 unique UMI-labeled TRB cDNA molecules per library were extracted with MIGEC and MiXCR, with at least two reads per UMI required. On average, about 40,000 +/- 10,000 functional in-frame TRB CDR3 nucleotide clonotypes lacking stop codons were found per library. Diversity metrics, including normalized Shannon-Wiener and Chao1, were computed in VDJtools after downsampling to 5000 UMI-labeled TRB molecules per sample. VDJtools was used to calculate clonotype-size-weighted physicochemical properties of the central five CDR3 residues, namely interaction energy, strength, volume and Kidera factor 4. TCRdb reprocessed the reads; each CDR3 protein sequence makes one entry, and DNA is unavailable. TCRdb assigned the V and J calls; the authors' analysis was not used. This specimen's table enumerates about 26,000 distinct CDR3 sequences. The ten largest account for approximately 3% of the sample.

From a lookup of the germline V gene (reference sequence), CDR1 and CDR2 are SEHNR and FQNEAQ. The CDR3 numbers 15 residues from cysteine through phenylalanine. The protein alone is recorded here. The paper as a whole reports these results and caveats: Similar TRBV-TRBJ usage was shown by naive CXCR3-negative and CXCR3-positive cells from the same donor, whereas distinct patterns were shown by memory cells. CXCR3 expression partially decreased after cryopreservation, so most assays used freshly isolated PBMCs. Repertoire diversity was comparably high in both naive subsets but much lower in memory CD8+ T cells. Because surface CD5, which is linked to self-reactivity in mice, was comparable between the naive subsets, TCR interaction strength was also inferred from the physicochemical properties of TRB CDR3s. TRB CDR3s from CXCR3-positive naive cells showed higher hydrophobicity (lower Kidera factor 4), lower energy, and higher strength and volume indices than CXCR3-negative naive cells.

The V and J segments used are TRBV7-9 and TRBJ2-1; no DNA is available, so the TRBD2 call from TCRdb remains unchecked. The clonotype was recovered from a human donor in good health. Some clones in this sample may be carry-over from other donors' samples. Sequenced: naive CXCR3- CD8+ T cells from blood. Reading the label with the study, this specimen's cell subset or site is: CD45RO-CCR7+CD27+CD95- naive CD8+ T cells lacking CXCR3 (TNR3-). CDR3 region: CASGFSGGGPDEQFF.